This TCR beta chain came from a study of identical twins. This clonotype appeared a few times. One entry per CDR3 protein results from TCRdb running MiXCR on the 5' RACE reads. The data contain 700,000 to 950,000 distinct CDR3 sequences, approximately 13% of them seen just once; the ten biggest clones take up about 1.5%. The CDR3 spans 18 residues. Germline values: CDR1 SGDLS, CDR2 YYNGEE. The junction had 12 bases not matched to a gene; V was cut back by 3 bases and J by 9 bases. This same sample was also taken into another study, of yellow fever vaccine responses in identical twins.

This chain uses TRBV9 with TRBJ2-1, with 16 nucleotides matching TRBD2. The sequencing input was PBMCs. The sequence derives from a woman aged 18-30 years in good health. CDR3 in DNA: TGTGCCAGCAGCGAGAAGGGGACTAGCGGGAGGGCCGGGGTTGAGCAGTTCTTC. This gives the protein CASSEKGTSGRAGVEQFF.